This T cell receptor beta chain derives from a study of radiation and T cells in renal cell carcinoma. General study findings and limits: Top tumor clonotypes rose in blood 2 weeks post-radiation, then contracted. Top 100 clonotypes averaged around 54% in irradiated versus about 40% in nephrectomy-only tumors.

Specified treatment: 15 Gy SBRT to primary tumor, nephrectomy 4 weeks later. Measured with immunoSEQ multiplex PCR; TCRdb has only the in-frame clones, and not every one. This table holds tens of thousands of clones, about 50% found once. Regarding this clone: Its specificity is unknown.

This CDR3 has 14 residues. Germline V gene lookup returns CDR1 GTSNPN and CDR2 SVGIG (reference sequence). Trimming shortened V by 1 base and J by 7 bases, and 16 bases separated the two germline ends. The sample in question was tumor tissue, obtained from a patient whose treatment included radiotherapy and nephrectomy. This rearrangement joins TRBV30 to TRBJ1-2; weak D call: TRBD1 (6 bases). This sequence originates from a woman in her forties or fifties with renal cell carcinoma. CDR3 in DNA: TGTGCCTGGAGTGGTCCAGGGGAAGCGGGTGGCTACACCTTC. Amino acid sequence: CAWSGPGEAGGYTF.